This TCR beta chain was captured by sequencing in a study of blood T cell repertoires in COVID-19. Across the study: Whether acute or convalescent, the COVID-19 samples came from the United States, Italy and Spain.

Here immunoSEQ multiplex PCR was the method, and the copy in TCRdb shows in-frame clones only, minus some. The data contain some 120,000 clones, around 78% of them singletons. Losses at the gene ends were 5 bases for V and 8 bases for J; bases not matched to a gene: 6. Germline assignment: CDR1 SEHNR and CDR2 FQNEAQ (reference sequence). The CDR3 totals 14 residues. The specimen was peripheral blood. The chain joins TRBV7-9 to TRBJ2-1; 10 bases line up with TRBD1. The clonotype was recovered from a young man with acute or convalescent COVID-19. CDR3 residues: CASSLDRGPHEQFF. The CDR3 region has the DNA TGTGCCAGCAGCCTAGACAGGGGGCCCCATGAGCAGTTCTTC.